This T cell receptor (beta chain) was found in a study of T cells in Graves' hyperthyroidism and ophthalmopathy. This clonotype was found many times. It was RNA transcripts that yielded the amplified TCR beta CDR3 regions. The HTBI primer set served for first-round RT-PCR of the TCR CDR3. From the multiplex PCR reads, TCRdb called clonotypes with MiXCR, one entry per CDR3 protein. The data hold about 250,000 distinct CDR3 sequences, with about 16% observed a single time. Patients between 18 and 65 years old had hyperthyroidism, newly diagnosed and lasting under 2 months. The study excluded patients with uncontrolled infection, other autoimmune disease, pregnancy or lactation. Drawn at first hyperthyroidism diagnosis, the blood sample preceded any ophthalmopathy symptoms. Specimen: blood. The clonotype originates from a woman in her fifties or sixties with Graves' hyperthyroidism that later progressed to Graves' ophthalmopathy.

The CDR3 here is CSALGGLAGGVEQFF. CDR3 nucleotides: TGCAGTGCTTTAGGGGGACTAGCGGGAGGGGTTGAGCAGTTCTTC. The V gene is TRBV20-1, the J gene TRBJ2-1; 16 bases fit TRBD2. The V gene end was trimmed by 5 bases and the J gene end by 9 bases; junction bases not matched to a gene: 7. The CDR3 spans 15 residues. CDR1 DFQATT and CDR2 SNEGSKA come from the germline V gene (reference sequence).